These T cell receptor beta chains were read from a single sample in a study of human T cells and chemical hapten exposure. TCRdb fed the RACE reads into MiXCR, producing one record per CDR3 protein. The sample holds more than 300,000 distinct CDR3 sequences; approximately 5.1% are singletons and the top ten take 2.5% to 3%. The sequencing here drew on whole blood, taken in connection with sensitization to the hapten diphenylcyclopropenone (DPC). These TCRs come from a woman between 50 and 59 years old with alopecia areata. Some clones in this sample may be carry-over from other donors' samples. Each CDR3 is given with its conserved first and last residue. The order of the fields is J gene, clone size, D gene, V gene, CDR3 protein, CDR3 DNA. D genes are given only for firm matches. Clone size is given for some rows only: seen once, a few or many times, or a class if the clone is expanded.

TRBJ1-3,NA,NA,TRBV7-8,CASCEELSGNTIYF,TGTGCCAGCTGCGAGGAGCTCTCTGGAAACACCATATATTTT
TRBJ1-4,many,TRBD1,TRBV10-3,CAISERQGEYEKLFF,TGTGCCATCAGTGAGAGACAGGGGGAGTATGAAAAACTGTTTTTT
TRBJ2-5,NA,NA,TRBV3-1,CASSREGVGGHFIETQYF,TGTGCCAGCAGCCGAGAGGGAGTTGGGGGACATTTCATAGAGACCCAGTACTTC
TRBJ1-5,many,NA,TRBV18,CASSPGRDNQPQHF,TGTGCCAGCTCGCCGGGGAGGGATAATCAGCCCCAGCATTTT
TRBJ2-3,many,NA,TRBV28,CASSLSQGPFGTDTQYF,TGTGCCAGCAGTTTATCACAGGGACCGTTCGGCACAGATACGCAGTATTTT
TRBJ1-5,NA,TRBD1,TRBV6-6,CASSSGQAPQPQHF,TGTGCCAGCAGTTCCGGACAGGCGCCCCAGCCCCAGCATTTT
TRBJ2-1,many,NA,TRBV11-2,CASSLTSWPGRSDEQFF,TGTGCCAGCAGCTTAACCTCCTGGCCAGGGAGGTCTGATGAGCAGTTCTTC
TRBJ2-7,many,NA,TRBV7-9,CASSPTGSPYEQYF,TGTGCCAGCAGCCCGACGGGGAGCCCATACGAGCAGTACTTC
TRBJ2-1,many,NA,TRBV13,CASRRFGNEQFF,TGTGCCAGCAGGAGGTTCGGAAATGAGCAGTTCTTC
TRBJ2-3,many,NA,TRBV5-1,CASSLAPGDTQYF,TGCGCCAGCAGCCTGGCGCCGGGAGATACGCAGTATTTT
TRBJ2-7,many,NA,TRBV5-1,CASSTISDSSYEQYF,TGCGCCAGCAGCACTATCTCAGACAGTTCCTACGAGCAGTACTTC
TRBJ2-5,few,TRBD1,TRBV4-1,CASSQVHRGGETQYF,TGCGCCAGCAGCCAAGTTCACAGGGGTGGAGAGACCCAGTACTTC
TRBJ2-6,few,NA,TRBV7-3,CASSLGWGDLSGANVLTF,TGTGCCAGCAGCTTAGGTTGGGGGGACCTCTCTGGGGCCAACGTCCTGACTTTC
TRBJ2-3,NA,TRBD1,TRBV5-4,CASSFRGPGTDTQYF,TGTGCCAGCAGCTTCAGGGGGCCTGGCACAGATACGCAGTATTTT
TRBJ2-3,many,TRBD2,TRBV6-1,CASKLLAATDTQYF,TGTGCCAGTAAACTCCTAGCGGCCACAGATACGCAGTATTTT
TRBJ1-1,many,NA,TRBV6-5,CASSFFLKGAEAFF,TGTGCCAGCAGTTTTTTTCTAAAAGGAGCTGAAGCTTTCTTT
TRBJ2-7,many,NA,TRBV6-5,CASSYSSQGTLEQYF,TGTGCCAGCAGTTACTCGAGTCAGGGGACGCTTGAGCAGTACTTC
TRBJ2-1,many,NA,TRBV9,CASSVDPGGEQFF,TGTGCCAGCAGCGTAGACCCCGGGGGTGAGCAGTTCTTC
TRBJ2-1,many,TRBD1,TRBV12-5,CASGPGQAYNEQFF,TGTGCTAGTGGTCCGGGACAGGCCTACAATGAGCAGTTCTTC
TRBJ2-6,many,NA,TRBV20-1,CSANSRGHSSGANVLTF,TGCAGTGCTAATTCCAGGGGCCATAGCTCTGGGGCCAACGTCCTGACTTTC
TRBJ2-5,NA,TRBD1,TRBV7-3,CASSQTGDQTQYF,TGTGCCAGCAGCCAGACAGGGGACCAGACCCAGTACTTC
TRBJ2-1,many,TRBD2,TRBV28,CASNLRRGSGRHYNEQFF,TGTGCCAGCAACCTCCGACGAGGTAGCGGGAGGCATTACAATGAGCAGTTCTTC